The sample holds many counts of the clone carrying this T cell receptor beta chain. This entry comes from a study of T cells in Graves' hyperthyroidism and ophthalmopathy. Graves' hyperthyroidism is called stable when ophthalmopathy does not progress within 18 months. This CDR3 has 11 amino acids. Germline loops: CDR1 LGHNT, CDR2 FRNRAP. Trimming stripped 3 bases from V and 4 bases from J, with 3 bases between. Amplified TCR beta CDR3 regions came from RNA transcripts. RT-PCR in the first round (using the HTBI primer set) targeted the TCR CDR3. MiXCR, applied by TCRdb to the multiplex PCR reads, yields one record per CDR3 protein. This table has approximately 210,000 distinct CDR3 sequences, roughly 18% appearing once.

The V gene is TRBV12-5, the J gene TRBJ2-5; D gene unclear. The source of this sequence is a man aged 45-65 years with Graves' hyperthyroidism. The sequencing sample was made of blood. In DNA form, the CDR3 reads TGTGCTAGTGGTTTAGGAGAGACCCAGTACTTC. Translated, it gives CASGLGETQYF.